The 15 T cell receptor beta chains given below trace back to one sample, sequenced in a study of cytomegalovirus exposure and HLA in healthy donors. PCR employed 60 Vbeta and 13 Jbeta primers. Generated by immunoSEQ multiplex PCR, the TCRdb table keeps only in-frame clones and is missing some. The sample lists about 160,000 clones, 80% to 90% occurring once. The source material was PBMCs. All receptors come from a young woman in good health and CMV-seronegative.

With regard to this clone: One end of the junction varies from germline; a read error may be responsible. The chain couples TRBV7-7 to TRBJ2-7, with D maybe TRBD2 (6 bases). Germline lookup yields CDR1 SSHAT and CDR2 FNYEAQ (reference sequence). This CDR3 has 15 amino acids. CDR3 region: CASSLGLPPSYEQYF. CDR3 DNA sequence: TGTGCTAGCAGCCTGGGACTCCCTCCCTCCTACGAGCAGTACTTC.

The rearrangement links TRBV6-6 to TRBJ1-2, with a tentative D call TRBD1 (6 bases). From germline, CDR1 is MNHNY and CDR2 SVGAGI (reference sequence). The CDR3 spans 15 residues. Trimming took 5 bases from V and 2 from J, leaving 15 bases between them. CDR3 bases: TGTGCCAGCAGTCCGTTATCAGGGGCGAACTATGGCTACACCTTC. Translated: CASSPLSGANYGYTF.

The CDR3 loop is CASSLGQGANEKLFF. The CDR3 coding sequence is TGCGCCAGCAGCCTCGGACAGGGAGCTAATGAAAAACTGTTTTTT. The chain employs TRBV5-1 and TRBJ1-4; TRBD1 agrees at 8 bases. CDR3 length equals 15 residues. J was trimmed by 3 bases and V by 4 bases; bases with no gene match: 5. Germline values: CDR1 SGHRS, CDR2 YFSETQ.

This clone has a handful of counts. The chain combines TRBV18 with TRBJ2-3; 8 nucleotides match TRBD1. Germline assignment: CDR1 KGHSH and CDR2 LQKENI. This CDR3 is built from 15 residues. The junction had 8 bases not matched to a gene; V was cut back by 6 bases and J by 3 bases. The CDR3 DNA reads as TGTGCCAGCTCCCCCGGGACAGGCGAAACAGATACGCAGTATTTT. Protein: CASSPGTGETDTQYF.

The rearrangement uses TRBV5-1 and TRBJ1-1, with 9 nucleotides matching TRBD1. This CDR3 contains 14 residues. The trim removed 4 bases at V and 5 bases at J, leaving 6 bases unmatched. Germline assignment: CDR1 SGHRS and CDR2 YFSETQ. CDR3 amino acids: CASSPGQGKTEAFF. Here the CDR3 DNA reads TGCGCCAGCAGCCCCGGACAGGGGAAGACTGAAGCTTTCTTT. The full variable domain, completed using reference TRBV5-1 and TRBJ1-1, is KAGVTQTPRYLIKTRGQQVTLSCSPISGHRSVSWYQQTPGQGLQFLFEYFSETQRNKGNFPGRFSGRQFSNSRSEMNVSTLELGDSALYLCASSPGQGKTEAFFGQGTRLTVV.

The chain employs TRBV5-1 and TRBJ1-2; unclear D gene. The CDR3 covers 15 residues. Germline V gene lookup returns CDR1 SGHRS and CDR2 YFSETQ. V shed 8 bases and J shed 2 bases, with 19 bases lying between them. The CDR3 region has the DNA TGCGCCAGTAGACCGGGGTCTCAACTAAACTATGGCTACACCTTC. Translation: CASRPGSQLNYGYTF. Variable domain in full (rest from reference TRBV5-1 and TRBJ1-2): KAGVTQTPRYLIKTRGQQVTLSCSPISGHRSVSWYQQTPGQGLQFLFEYFSETQRNKGNFPGRFSGRQFSNSRSEMNVSTLELGDSALYLCASRPGSQLNYGYTFGSGTRLTVV.

This clone was counted only a few times. The chain couples TRBV10-1 to TRBJ2-1; the match to TRBD2 covers 9 bases. With 6 bases clipped from V and 4 bases from J, the junction kept 16 bases outside the gene matches. CDR1 and CDR2 from the germline V gene are WNHNN and SYGVQD (reference sequence). The CDR3 loop spans 18 amino acids. For the CDR3, the DNA is TGCGCCAGCAGAAGTGAGGATTGTCCTAGCGGGGAGTACAATGAGCAGTTCTTC. Protein sequence: CASRSEDCPSGEYNEQFF.

This rearrangement joins TRBV19 to TRBJ1-2; tentative D call: TRBD1 (6 bases). The germline V gene encodes CDR1 LNHDA and CDR2 SQIVND (reference sequence). The CDR3 loop spans 17 amino acids. V was cut by 1 base and J by 1 base, with 16 bases left in between. The CDR3 sequence: CASSIGTRTALNYGYTF. In DNA, the CDR3 is TGTGCCAGTAGTATAGGTACCCGGACAGCTCTTAACTATGGCTACACCTTC.

This clone was detected a few times. The chain couples TRBV5-6 to TRBJ2-1; TRBD1 is a possible D gene (6 bases). The germline V and J ends were trimmed by 4 bases and 4 bases, with 9 bases remaining between them. The CDR3 totals 13 residues. The germline CDR1 and CDR2 sequences are SGHDT and YYEEEE. The CDR3 bases are TGTGCCAGCAGCGTGGGGGCGTACAATGAGCAGTTCTTC. Translated, it gives CASSVGAYNEQFF.

This clone came up once. The J gene is TRBJ2-3, the V gene TRBV9; 7 positions agree with TRBD2. Germline CDR1 reads SGDLS; CDR2 reads YYNGEE. There are 16 residues in the CDR3. Unmatched junction bases numbered 6, after V lost 0 bases and J lost 2 bases. The CDR3 DNA is TGTGCCAGCAGCGTAGAGCTAGCGGACTCCACAGATACGCAGTATTTT. Protein product: CASSVELADSTDTQYF.

The chain employs TRBV27 and TRBJ2-3; perhaps TRBD1 as D (5 bases). Germline-derived CDR1 and CDR2 are MNHEY and SMNVEV (reference sequence). CDR3 length: 13 residues. The V gene lost 3 bases and the J gene lost 7 bases, with 11 bases spanning the gap. CDR3 nucleotides: TGTGCCAGCAGTTTCGCAGGGCCTCATACGCAGTATTTT. Translation gives CASSFAGPHTQYF.

This clone was observed a single time. V and J are TRBV19 and TRBJ2-6; D is possibly TRBD1 (6 bases). Trimming took off 3 bases at V and 0 bases at J, with 12 bases between the two ends. Per the germline V gene, CDR1 is LNHDA and CDR2 is SQIVND (reference sequence). The CDR3 has 17 residues. The CDR3 here is CASSIGTGHSGANVLTF. The CDR3 region has the DNA TGTGCCAGTAGTATCGGGACGGGACACTCTGGGGCCAACGTCCTGACTTTC.

The chain carries TRBV27 and TRBJ1-5; D is unresolved. The CDR3 covers 14 residues. Trimming shortened V by 3 bases and J by 2 bases, and 8 bases separated the two germline ends. From germline, CDR1 is MNHEY and CDR2 SMNVEV (reference sequence). The CDR3 bases are TGTGCCAGCAGTTTTTACGGAGGCAATCAGCCCCAGCATTTT. This gives the protein CASSFYGGNQPQHF.

The rearrangement links TRBV7-9 to TRBJ2-2, with TRBD2 identical over 8 bases. V trimming: 5 bases; J trimming: 4 bases; junction bases outside the gene matches: 9. CDR3 size: 16 residues. Germline CDR1 and CDR2: SEHNR and FQNEAQ (reference sequence). CDR3 residues: CASSEGRGGVTGELFF. The CDR3 coding sequence is TGTGCCAGCAGCGAAGGACGGGGGGGCGTCACCGGGGAGCTGTTTTTT. Full variable domain (rest looked up from reference TRBV7-9 and TRBJ2-2): DTGVSQNPRHKITKRGQNVTFRCDPISEHNRLYWYRQTLGQGPEFLTYFQNEAQLEKSRLLSDRFSAERPKGSFSTLEIQRTEQGDSAMYLCASSEGRGGVTGELFFGEGSRLTVL.

This clone was seen once. The chain employs TRBV9 and TRBJ2-6, with 7 bases that match TRBD2. Germline CDR1 reads SGDLS; CDR2 reads YYNGEE. V trimming: 0 bases; J trimming: 0 bases; junction bases outside the gene matches: 3. This CDR3 is 17 amino acids long. The CDR3 is CASSVDLAVSGANVLTF. CDR3 bases: TGTGCCAGCAGCGTAGACCTAGCGGTCTCTGGGGCCAACGTCCTGACTTTC.